Below, 20 T cell receptor beta chains from the same sample are listed, as sequenced in a study of cytomegalovirus exposure and HLA in healthy donors. The study ran its PCR with 60 Vbeta and 13 Jbeta primers. Sequencing was performed with immunoSEQ multiplex PCR; in TCRdb, only in-frame clones are kept and a portion is missing. This table has about 160,000 clones, 65% to 85% appearing once. Sequencing used PBMCs. These receptors originate from a woman under 30 in good health and CMV-seronegative.

The chain is built from TRBV18 and TRBJ1-3; no clear D gene. V was clipped by 6 bases and J by 0 bases, with 15 bases between them. This CDR3 region has 16 residues. CDR1 and CDR2 (germline): KGHSH, LQKENI. The CDR3 loop is CASSFNSLYSGNTIYF. DNA of the CDR3: TGTGCCAGCTCCTTTAACAGCCTTTACTCTGGAAACACCATATATTTT. Using reference TRBV18 and TRBJ1-3 for the parts outside the CDR3, the full variable domain is NAGVMQNPRHLVRRRGQEARLRCSPMKGHSHVYWYRQLPEEGLKFMVYLQKENIIDESGMPKERFSAEFPKEGPSILRIQQVVRGDSAAYFCASSFNSLYSGNTIYFGEGSWLTVV.

The chain uses TRBV5-1 and TRBJ2-1; 10 bases agree with TRBD2. Germline V gives CDR1 SGHRS, CDR2 YFSETQ. Trimming took 0 bases from V and 12 from J; bases not matched to a gene: 6. The CDR3 length is 14 residues. For the CDR3, the DNA is TGCGCCAGCAGCTTGGCTAGCGGGGGTCGGGGGCAGTTCTTC. The encoded protein is CASSLASGGRGQFF.

The chain combines TRBV6-1 with TRBJ1-1; D may be TRBD1 (5 bases). V lost 6 bases and J lost 5, with 16 bases in between. The CDR3 totals 14 residues. CDR1 is MNHNS, CDR2 SASEGT, per germline. The CDR3 sequence is CASRGSAGRTEAFF. In DNA, the CDR3 is TGTGCCAGCAGGGGTTCGGCAGGGAGGACTGAAGCTTTCTTT.

The chain recombines TRBV5-1 with TRBJ2-1, with 13 nucleotides matching TRBD2. J was trimmed by 4 bases and V by 7 bases; bases with no gene match: 2. Per germline, CDR1 SGHRS and CDR2 YFSETQ. This CDR3 comprises 14 residues. This CDR3 is CASRTSGGYNEQFF. Here the CDR3 DNA reads TGCGCCAGCCGGACTAGCGGGGGTTACAATGAGCAGTTCTTC.

The chain uses TRBV5-6 and TRBJ1-3; 10 nucleotides match TRBD1. CDR3 length: 17 amino acids. V lost 2 bases and J lost 3; bases outside the gene matches: 8. The germline gives CDR1 SGHDT, CDR2 YYEEEE. The CDR3 spells CASSFRQGAFYGNTIYF. DNA for the CDR3: TGTGCCAGCAGCTTTCGACAGGGGGCCTTCTATGGAAACACCATATATTTT.

The V and J genes are TRBV6-1 and TRBJ1-2, with D perhaps TRBD1 (6 bases). This CDR3 has 13 amino acids. Germline CDR1 MNHNS, CDR2 SASEGT. Trimming left V 6 bases short and J 7 bases short, with 15 bases between. The CDR3 region has the DNA TGTGCCAGCAGAGCTAAGGGGGGGTTTGGCTACACCTTC. Its protein is CASRAKGGFGYTF.

The chain has TRBV5-1 and TRBJ2-3, with D possibly matching TRBD1 (6 bases). The CDR3 has 19 amino acids. The V end was cut by 5 bases, the J end by 1 base, with 26 bases between. From germline, CDR1 is SGHRS and CDR2 YFSETQ. The CDR3 DNA sequence: TGCGCCAGCAGTCGGTTGTCAGGGGTGGAGTTGGGGGGCACAGATACGCAGTATTTT. Amino acid sequence: CASSRLSGVELGGTDTQYF.

CDR3 sequence: CASSLGVIGGTEAFF. The DNA for the CDR3 is TGTGCCAGCAGCTTGGGGGTGATCGGGGGCACTGAAGCTTTCTTT. The genes are TRBV5-8 and TRBJ1-1; weak D call: TRBD1 (5 bases). The V gene lost 0 bases and the J gene lost 4 bases, with 13 bases spanning the gap. The CDR3 is 15 residues long. In germline, CDR1 is SGHTS, CDR2 YDEGEE.

The chain recombines TRBV5-1 with TRBJ1-1, with 7 bases lining up with TRBD1. The germline V gene has CDR1 SGHRS and CDR2 YFSETQ. Germline trimming cut 3 bases from V and 1 base from J; bases unmatched to any gene: 12. This CDR3 has 17 amino acids. CDR3 amino acids: CASSSLIGGGGNTEAFF. As DNA, the CDR3 is TGCGCCAGCAGCTCCCTTATAGGGGGCGGAGGGAACACTGAAGCTTTCTTT.

V and J are TRBV5-6 and TRBJ2-2; D unclear. V lost 6 bases, J lost 4 bases, and 7 bases lay in between. From germline, CDR1 is SGHDT and CDR2 YYEEEE. CDR3 length equals 12 residues. The CDR3 loop reads CASTRSTGELFF. Here the CDR3 DNA reads TGTGCCAGCACCCGCAGCACCGGGGAGCTGTTTTTT.

A remark on this clone: At one boundary the junction diverges from the germline segment, which might be a read error. The rearrangement joins TRBV14 to TRBJ2-1; TRBD2 agrees at 7 bases. The CDR3 totals 14 residues. Germline lookup yields CDR1 SGHDN and CDR2 FVKESK. DNA for the CDR3: TGTGCCAGCAGCCATAACCGGGACTACTATGAGCAGTTCTTC. It codes for CASSHNRDYYEQFF.

The chain has TRBV6-1 and TRBJ1-2, with 10 positions matching TRBD1. The CDR3 length is 15 residues. The ends lost 5 bases at V and 4 bases at J; junction bases unmatched: 7. From germline, CDR1 is MNHNS and CDR2 SASEGT. The CDR3 here is CASSTGDRGLYGYTF. Written as DNA, the CDR3 is TGTGCCAGCAGTACCGGGGACAGGGGTCTCTATGGCTACACCTTC.

V usage is TRBV2 and J usage is TRBJ2-6; 8 bases align to TRBD1. From germline, CDR1 is SNHLY and CDR2 FYNNEI. J gave up 2 bases and V 4 bases, and 7 bases lay outside the gene matches. This CDR3 has 17 amino acids. The CDR3 DNA sequence: TGTGCCAGCAGTGTGGGGGCAGGGGGCGCTGGGGCCAACGTCCTGACTTTC. Residues: CASSVGAGGAGANVLTF.

This rearrangement joins TRBV18 to TRBJ2-3; TRBD2 matches 8 bases. This CDR3 contains 14 residues. The germline gives CDR1 KGHSH, CDR2 LQKENI. V lost 8 bases to trimming and J lost 0 bases; unmatched junction nucleotides: 4. CDR3 coding DNA: TGTGCCAGCCCGGGGGGGGCTAGCACAGATACGCAGTATTTT. It encodes CASPGGASTDTQYF.

This chain joins TRBV19 and TRBJ1-2; 8 bases are a match to TRBD1. Trimming at V came to 4 bases and at J to 0 bases, leaving 4 bases not matched to a gene. The CDR3 has 15 residues. Germline-derived CDR1 and CDR2 are LNHDA and SQIVND (reference sequence). CDR3 sequence: CASSTGTGPNYGYTF. For the CDR3, the DNA is TGTGCCAGTAGTACAGGGACAGGACCTAACTATGGCTACACCTTC.

The chain carries TRBV15 and TRBJ1-2; 9 bases agree with TRBD1. Per germline, CDR1 LNHNV and CDR2 YYDKDF (reference sequence). V dropped 5 bases and J dropped 7; count of bases not matched to a gene: 8. The CDR3 extends over 14 amino acids. The CDR3 loop reads CATSPQGASGGYTF. The CDR3 nucleotides are TGTGCCACCAGCCCACAGGGGGCAAGTGGTGGCTACACCTTC.

This clone showed up just once. The rearrangement joins TRBV10-1 to TRBJ2-5; no reliable D call. CDR3 length: 14 amino acids. Germline V gene lookup returns CDR1 WNHNN and CDR2 SYGVQD (reference sequence). V lost 5 bases and J 5 bases, leaving 15 bases between the germline ends. The CDR3 region has the DNA TGCGCCAGCAGTCCCACGACTGGCCGGGAGACCCAGTACTTC. This sequence encodes CASSPTTGRETQYF.

This clone was recorded a few times. The chain uses TRBV28 and TRBJ1-4; D possibly corresponds to TRBD1 (5 bases). Looked up from germline, CDR1 is MDHEN and CDR2 is SYDVKM. The V end was cut by 2 bases, the J end by 8 bases, with 18 bases between. The CDR3 sequence is 16 residues long. The CDR3 bases are TGTGCCAGCAGTTTACCAACAGGAAATAGGGCGGAAAAACTGTTTTTT. Its protein is CASSLPTGNRAEKLFF.

Of note for this clone: Compared with germline, one end of the junction differs, possibly owing to a read error. This chain links TRBV19 with TRBJ2-5; 8 positions agree with TRBD1. The CDR3 totals 14 residues. From germline, CDR1 is LNHDA and CDR2 SQIVND (reference sequence). The CDR3 DNA reads TGTGCCAGTAGGATAGGACAGGGTCTCGAGACCCAGTACTTC. It translates to CASRIGQGLETQYF.

The chain recombines TRBV4-1 with TRBJ2-5; D is possibly TRBD1 (5 bases). CDR1 MGHRA and CDR2 YSYEKL come from the germline V gene. With 1 base removed from V and 5 bases from J, the gap between germline ends came to 17 bases. The CDR3 has 16 residues. The CDR3 DNA reads as TGCGCCAGCAGCCAAGTTGGGGCTAGTAGTTTTGAGACCCAGTACTTC. It yields the protein CASSQVGASSFETQYF.